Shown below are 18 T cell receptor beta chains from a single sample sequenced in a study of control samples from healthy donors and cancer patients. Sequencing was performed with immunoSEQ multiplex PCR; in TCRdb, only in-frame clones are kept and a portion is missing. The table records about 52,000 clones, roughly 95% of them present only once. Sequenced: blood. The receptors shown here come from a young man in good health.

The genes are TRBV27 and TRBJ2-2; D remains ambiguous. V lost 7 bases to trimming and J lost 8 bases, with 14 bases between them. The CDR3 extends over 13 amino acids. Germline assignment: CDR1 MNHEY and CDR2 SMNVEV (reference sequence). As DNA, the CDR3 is TGTGCCAGCACCCCTTCAGGTTCGGGGGAGCTGTTTTTT. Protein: CASTPSGSGELFF.

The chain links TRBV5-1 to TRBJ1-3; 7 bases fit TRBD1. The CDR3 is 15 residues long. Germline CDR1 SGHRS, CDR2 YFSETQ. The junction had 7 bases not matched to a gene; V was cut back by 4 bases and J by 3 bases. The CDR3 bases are TGCGCCAGCAGCGCACAGGGGTTAGGTGGAAACACCATATATTTT. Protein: CASSAQGLGGNTIYF.

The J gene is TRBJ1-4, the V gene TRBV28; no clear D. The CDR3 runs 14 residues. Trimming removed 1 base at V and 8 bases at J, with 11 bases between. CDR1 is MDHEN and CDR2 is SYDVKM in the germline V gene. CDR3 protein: CASSLLGTYEKLFF. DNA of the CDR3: TGTGCCAGCAGTTTATTGGGAACGTACGAAAAACTGTTTTTT.

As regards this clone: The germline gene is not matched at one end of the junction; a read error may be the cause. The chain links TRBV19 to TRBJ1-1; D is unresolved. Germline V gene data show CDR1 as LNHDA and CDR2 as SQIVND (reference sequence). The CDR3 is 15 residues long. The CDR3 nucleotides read TGTGCCAGTAGAATAGCCGGACGGAAGAACACTGAAGCTTTCTTT. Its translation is CASRIAGRKNTEAFF. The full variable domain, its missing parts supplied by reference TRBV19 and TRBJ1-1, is DGGITQSPKYLFRKEGQNVTLSCEQNLNHDAMYWYRQDPGQGLRLIYYSQIVNDFQKGDIAEGYSVSREKKESFPLTVTSAQKNPTAFYLCASRIAGRKNTEAFFGQGTRLTVV.

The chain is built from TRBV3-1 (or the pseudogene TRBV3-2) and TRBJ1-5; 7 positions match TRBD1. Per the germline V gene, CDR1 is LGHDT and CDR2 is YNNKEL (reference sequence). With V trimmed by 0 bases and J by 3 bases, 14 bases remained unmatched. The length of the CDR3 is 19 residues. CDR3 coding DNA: TGTGCCAGCAGCCAAGATTCGCCCGGGACAGCCCACCACAATCAGCCCCAGCATTTT. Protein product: CASSQDSPGTAHHNQPQHF.

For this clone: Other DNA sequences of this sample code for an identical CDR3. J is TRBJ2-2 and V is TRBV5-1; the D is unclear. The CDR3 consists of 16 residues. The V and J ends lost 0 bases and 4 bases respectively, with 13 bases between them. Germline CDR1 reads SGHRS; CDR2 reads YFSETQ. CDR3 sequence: CASSLDGVSGTGELFF. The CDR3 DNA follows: TGCGCCAGCAGCTTGGATGGAGTCTCGGGCACCGGGGAGCTGTTTTTT.

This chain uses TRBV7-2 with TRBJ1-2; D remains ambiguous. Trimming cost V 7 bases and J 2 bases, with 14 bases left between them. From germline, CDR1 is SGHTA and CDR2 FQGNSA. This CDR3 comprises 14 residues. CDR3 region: CASTRSHMNYGYTF. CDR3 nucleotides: TGTGCCAGCACCCGGTCGCACATGAACTATGGCTACACCTTC.

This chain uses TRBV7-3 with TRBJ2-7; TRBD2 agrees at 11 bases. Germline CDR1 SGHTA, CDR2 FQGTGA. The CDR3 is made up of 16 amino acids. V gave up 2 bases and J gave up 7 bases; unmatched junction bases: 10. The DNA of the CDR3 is TGTGCCAGCAGCTTAGTAGCGGGAGGGCCGGCGAGGGAGCAGTACTTC. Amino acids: CASSLVAGGPAREQYF. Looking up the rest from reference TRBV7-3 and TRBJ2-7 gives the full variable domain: GAGVSQTPSNKVTEKGKYVELRCDPISGHTALYWYRQSLGQGPEFLIYFQGTGAADDSGLPNDRFFAVRPEGSVSTLKIQRTERGDSAVYLCASSLVAGGPAREQYFGPGTRLTVT.

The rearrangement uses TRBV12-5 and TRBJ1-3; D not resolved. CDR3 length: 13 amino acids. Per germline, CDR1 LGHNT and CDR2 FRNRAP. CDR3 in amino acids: CASWEGNGNTIYF. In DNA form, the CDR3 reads TGTGCCTCCTGGGAGGGCAATGGAAACACCATATATTTT.

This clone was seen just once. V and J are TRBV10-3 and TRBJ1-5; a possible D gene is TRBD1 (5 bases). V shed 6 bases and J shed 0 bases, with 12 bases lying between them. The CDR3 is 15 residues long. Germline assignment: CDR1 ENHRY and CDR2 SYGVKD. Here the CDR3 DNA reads TGTGCCATCAGCAGGGATAAGTATAGCAATCAGCCCCAGCATTTT. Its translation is CAISRDKYSNQPQHF.

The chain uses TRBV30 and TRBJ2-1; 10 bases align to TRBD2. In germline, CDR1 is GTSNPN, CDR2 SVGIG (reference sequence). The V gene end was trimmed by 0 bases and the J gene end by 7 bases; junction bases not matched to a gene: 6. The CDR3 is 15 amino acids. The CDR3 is CAWSVLAGSGNEQFF. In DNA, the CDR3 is TGTGCCTGGAGTGTACTAGCGGGAAGCGGGAATGAGCAGTTCTTC.

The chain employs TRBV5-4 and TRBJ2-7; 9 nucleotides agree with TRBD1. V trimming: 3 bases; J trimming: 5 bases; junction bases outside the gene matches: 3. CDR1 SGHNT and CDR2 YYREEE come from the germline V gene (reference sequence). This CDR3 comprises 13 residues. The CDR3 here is CASSWDRENEQYF. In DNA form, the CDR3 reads TGTGCCAGCAGCTGGGACAGGGAGAACGAGCAGTACTTC.

CDR3 in DNA: TGTGCCAGCAGTTACGAAGGACAGGGCCACGAGCAGTACTTC. It is translated as CASSYEGQGHEQYF. The chain uses TRBV6-2 or TRBV6-3 and TRBJ2-7, with 8 nucleotides matching TRBD1. The length of the CDR3 is 14 residues. V was clipped by 2 bases and J by 5 bases; unmatched bases: 5. Germline V lookup: CDR1 MNHEY, CDR2 SVGEGT.

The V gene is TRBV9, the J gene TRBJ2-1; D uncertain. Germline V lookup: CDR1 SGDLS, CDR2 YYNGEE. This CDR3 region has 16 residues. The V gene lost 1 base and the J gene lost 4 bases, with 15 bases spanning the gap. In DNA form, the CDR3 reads TGTGCCAGCAGCGTATTCCTGGCGAGTAATTACAATGAGCAGTTCTTC. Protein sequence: CASSVFLASNYNEQFF.

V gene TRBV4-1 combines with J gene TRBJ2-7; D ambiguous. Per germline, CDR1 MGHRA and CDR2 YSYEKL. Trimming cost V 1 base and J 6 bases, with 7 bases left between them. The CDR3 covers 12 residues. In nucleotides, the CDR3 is TGCGCCAGCAGCCAAGGGGTAACCGAGCAGTACTTC. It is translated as CASSQGVTEQYF.

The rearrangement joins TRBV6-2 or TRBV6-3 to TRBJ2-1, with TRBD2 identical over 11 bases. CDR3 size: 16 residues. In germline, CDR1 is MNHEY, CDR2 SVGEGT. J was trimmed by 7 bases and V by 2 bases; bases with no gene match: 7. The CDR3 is CASSYLTSGSNNEQFF. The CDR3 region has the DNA TGTGCCAGCAGTTACCTAACTAGCGGGAGTAATAATGAGCAGTTCTTC.

CDR3 sequence: CASSGQEGSGEYEQFF. The CDR3, as DNA: TGTGCCAGCAGCGGACAGGAGGGTAGCGGGGAATATGAGCAGTTCTTC. The chain couples TRBV11-1 to TRBJ2-1; D is perhaps TRBD2 (8 bases). This CDR3 has 16 residues. Germline CDR1 and CDR2: SGHAT and FQDESV (reference sequence). V lost 5 bases and J lost 8, with 22 bases in between.

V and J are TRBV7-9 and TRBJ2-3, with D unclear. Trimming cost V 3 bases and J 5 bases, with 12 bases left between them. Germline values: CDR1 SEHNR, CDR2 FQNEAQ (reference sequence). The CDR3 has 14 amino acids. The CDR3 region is CASSLAALGDTQYF. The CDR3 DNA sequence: TGTGCCAGCAGCTTGGCGGCCCTGGGAGATACGCAGTATTTT.